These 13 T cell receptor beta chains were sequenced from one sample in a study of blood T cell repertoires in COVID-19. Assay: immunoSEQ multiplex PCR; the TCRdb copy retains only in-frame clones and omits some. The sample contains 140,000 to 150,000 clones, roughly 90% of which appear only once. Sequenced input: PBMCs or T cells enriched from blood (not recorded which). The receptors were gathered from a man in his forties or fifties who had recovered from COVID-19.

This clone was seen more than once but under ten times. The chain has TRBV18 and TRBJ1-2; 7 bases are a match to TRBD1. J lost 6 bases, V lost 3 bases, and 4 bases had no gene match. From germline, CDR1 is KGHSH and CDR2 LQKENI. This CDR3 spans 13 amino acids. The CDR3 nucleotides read TGTGCCAGCTCACCGGCAGGGGGAAATGGCTACACCTTC. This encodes CASSPAGGNGYTF.

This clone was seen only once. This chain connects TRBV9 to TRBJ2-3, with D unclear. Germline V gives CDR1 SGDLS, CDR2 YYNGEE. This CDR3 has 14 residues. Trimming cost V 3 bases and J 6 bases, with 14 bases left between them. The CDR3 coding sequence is TGTGCCAGCAGCGCCCTTACTGTAGCCGATACGCAGTATTTT. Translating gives CASSALTVADTQYF.

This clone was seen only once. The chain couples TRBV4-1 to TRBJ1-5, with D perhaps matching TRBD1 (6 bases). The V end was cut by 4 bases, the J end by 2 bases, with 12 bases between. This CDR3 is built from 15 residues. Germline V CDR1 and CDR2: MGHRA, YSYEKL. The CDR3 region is CASSRGQWGNQPQHF. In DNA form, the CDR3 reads TGCGCCAGCAGCCGCGGACAGTGGGGCAATCAGCCCCAGCATTTT.

The CDR3 loop reads CASIGTESYNSPLHF. The CDR3 nucleotides read TGTGCCAGCATCGGGACAGAATCTTATAATTCACCCCTCCACTTT. V gene TRBV7-9 combines with J gene TRBJ1-6; the match to TRBD1 covers 7 bases. CDR3 length: 15 residues. Trimming cost V 7 bases and J 4 bases; bases outside gene matches: 7. Germline V gene data show CDR1 as SEHNR and CDR2 as FQNEAQ (reference sequence).

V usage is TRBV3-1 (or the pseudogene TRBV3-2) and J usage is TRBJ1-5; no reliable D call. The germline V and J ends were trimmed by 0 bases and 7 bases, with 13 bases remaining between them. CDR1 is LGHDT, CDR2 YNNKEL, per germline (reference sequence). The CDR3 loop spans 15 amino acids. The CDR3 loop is CASSQDEREGQPQHF. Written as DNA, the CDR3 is TGTGCCAGCAGCCAAGATGAGAGGGAAGGGCAGCCCCAGCATTTT.

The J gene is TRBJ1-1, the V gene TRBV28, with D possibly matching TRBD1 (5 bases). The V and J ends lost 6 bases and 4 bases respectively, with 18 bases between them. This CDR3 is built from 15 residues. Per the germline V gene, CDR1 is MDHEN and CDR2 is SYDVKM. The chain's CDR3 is CASRRTGSSGTEAFF. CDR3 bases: TGTGCCAGCAGGCGCACAGGTAGCAGTGGCACTGAAGCTTTCTTT.

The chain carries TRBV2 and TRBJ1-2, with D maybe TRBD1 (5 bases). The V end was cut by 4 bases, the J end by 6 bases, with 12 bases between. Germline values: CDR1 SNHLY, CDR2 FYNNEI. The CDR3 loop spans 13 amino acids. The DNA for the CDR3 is TGTGCCAGCAGTGGGGACTCGGGGGATGGCTACACCTTC. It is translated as CASSGDSGDGYTF.

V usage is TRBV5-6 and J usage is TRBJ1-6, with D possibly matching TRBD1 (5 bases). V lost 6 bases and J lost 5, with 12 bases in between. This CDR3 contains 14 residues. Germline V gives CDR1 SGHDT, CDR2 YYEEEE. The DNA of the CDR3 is TGTGCCAGCACCCACAGGTTCAATAATTCACCCCTCCACTTT. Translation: CASTHRFNNSPLHF.

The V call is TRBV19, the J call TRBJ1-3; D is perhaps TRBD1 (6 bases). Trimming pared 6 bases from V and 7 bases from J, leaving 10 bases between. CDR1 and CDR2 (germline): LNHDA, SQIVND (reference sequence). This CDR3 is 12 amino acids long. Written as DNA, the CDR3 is TGTGCCAGTAGGTCCAGGGGTAACACCATATATTTT. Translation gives CASRSRGNTIYF.

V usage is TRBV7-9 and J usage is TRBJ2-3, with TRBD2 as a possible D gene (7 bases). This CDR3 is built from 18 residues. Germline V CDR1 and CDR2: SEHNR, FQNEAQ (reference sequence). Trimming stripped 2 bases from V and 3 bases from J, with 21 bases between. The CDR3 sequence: CASSLFFVGGRGTDTQYF. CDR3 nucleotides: TGTGCCAGCAGCTTATTTTTCGTCGGGGGGCGAGGTACAGATACGCAGTATTTT.

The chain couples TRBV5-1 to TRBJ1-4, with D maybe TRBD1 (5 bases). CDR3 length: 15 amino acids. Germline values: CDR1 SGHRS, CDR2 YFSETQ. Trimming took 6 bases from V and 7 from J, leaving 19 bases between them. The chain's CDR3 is CASTATGLRAEKLFF. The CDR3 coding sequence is TGCGCCAGCACCGCGACCGGCCTCAGGGCTGAAAAACTGTTTTTT.

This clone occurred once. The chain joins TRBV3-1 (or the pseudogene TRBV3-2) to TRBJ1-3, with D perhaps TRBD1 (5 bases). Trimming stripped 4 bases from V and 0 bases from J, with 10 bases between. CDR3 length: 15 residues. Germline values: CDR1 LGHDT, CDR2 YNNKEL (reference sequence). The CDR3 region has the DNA TGTGCCAGCAGCCTGAGGACATACTCTGGAAACACCATATATTTT. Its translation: CASSLRTYSGNTIYF.

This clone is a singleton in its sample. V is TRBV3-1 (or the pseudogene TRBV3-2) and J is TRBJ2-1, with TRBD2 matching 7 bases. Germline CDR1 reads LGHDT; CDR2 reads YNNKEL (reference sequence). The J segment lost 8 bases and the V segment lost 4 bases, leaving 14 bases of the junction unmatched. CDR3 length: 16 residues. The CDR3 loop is CASSPLTSSPRDEQFF. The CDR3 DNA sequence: TGTGCCAGCAGCCCGTTGACTAGCTCCCCCCGGGATGAGCAGTTCTTC.